This T cell receptor beta chain was retrieved from a study of T-cell memory formation after mild COVID-19 (dated by TCRdb to the early 2020s). Study-wide context: TCR sequence clusters from the two donors were found to be largely donor specific. In two donors, T-cell clones that expanded and contracted after mild COVID-19 were followed by sequencing TCRalpha and TCRbeta repertoires longitudinally. Two young, previously healthy adult volunteers made up the cohort, one male and one female.

Ficoll-Paque density gradient centrifugation was the method used to isolate PBMCs. Sequencing instrument: Illumina NovaSeq 6000. cDNA libraries for TCRalpha and TCRbeta were prepared by 5'RACE using constant-segment primers, with sample barcodes and unique molecular identifiers added. Trizol reagent was used to extract RNA from every sample. Amplification of the libraries took two PCR steps, and the second step added a second sample barcode plus Illumina TruSeq adapters. Sequencing of libraries was performed on an Illumina NovaSeq with 2 x 150 bp paired-end reads. In the authors' own workflow: Reads were demultiplexed and collapsed into UMI-guided consensus sequences with migec v1.2.7. Using mixcr v2.1.11, UMI consensuses were aligned to TRA and TRB V and J templates and then assembled into clonotypes. Expanded or contracted clonotypes were those called significant by both edgeR and NoisET, with noise models trained on biological replicates. For edgeR calls, the thresholds were a false discovery rate-adjusted p below 0.01 and a log2 fold-change of 1. As an exploratory analysis of dynamics, max-normalized trajectories of the 1000 most abundant clonotypes were examined by PCA with hierarchical clustering. Each responding clone was given a CD4 or CD8 phenotype based on the CD4+ and CD8+ repertoires, which had been sequenced separately. TCRdb passed the public sequencing reads through fastp at Q25 and MiXCR, retaining productive beta sequences. Each record represents a unique CDR3 protein, reported with the most common genes and DNA among its rows. The V and J calls were determined by TCRdb, not by the authors. The sample table contains about 88,000 distinct CDR3 sequences; only one count was recorded for about 23% of them. The ten largest clones take up around 40% of the sample.

This clonotype has only a few counts. Its antigen remains unidentified. Base qualities are not at hand, and no much larger clone is one base apart. The cysteine opens and the phenylalanine closes a CDR3 of 13 amino acids. Only the CDR3 DNA stays, 39 bases, in frame from base 1. Looking up the germline V gene (reference sequence) yields CDR1 MNHEY and CDR2 SMNVEV. V drops 6 bases and J drops 1 base, leaving 9 bases in between. Overall study results and their limits: The second-wave clones that peaked on day 37 were not confirmed to be SARS-CoV-2 specific. From day 15 to 85, contracting clones showed balanced CD4/CD8 phenotypes, whereas a second wave of clones that expanded from day 15 to 37 leaned towards CD4+. Contracting CD4+ clones appeared mostly in the CM and EM memory subsets, whereas CD8+ clones were enriched in EMRA. Some responding clones were found in pre-infection memory, which suggests that pre-existing cross-reactive memory T cells took part in the SARS-CoV-2 response. Only two mild cases were covered in the study, and larger cohorts including severe cases with pre-infection samples were considered necessary.

The clonotype was recovered from a man aged 18 to 29 who had mild COVID-19 (a few samples of this study predate the infection). The sample titles of this study are shuffled in the database, so cell type and time point are left out; the donor was told from shared clones. The sequenced material came from PBMCs or a T cell subset sorted from them (not recorded which). The V and J genes are TRBV27 and TRBJ1-1, with TRBD1 tentatively as D gene (5 bases match). At the DNA level, the sequence is TGTGCCAGCAGGCAGGGTCAGAACACTGAAGCTTTCTTT. Translation gives CASRQGQNTEAFF.